This T cell receptor (beta chain) was obtained from a study of OX40 agonist ivuxolimab in advanced cancers. Study background: While on treatment, patients had intravenous ivuxolimab at 0.01 to 10 mg/kg every 2 weeks. Having had anti-PD-1, anti-PD-L1 or anti-CTLA-4 therapy before was allowed, and around 39% had some.

Germline values: CDR1 MNHNS, CDR2 SASEGT. This CDR3 region has 16 residues. Trimming took 2 bases from V and 10 from J; bases not matched to a gene: 14. Profiling relied on immunoSEQ multiplex PCR, and the TCRdb table lists in-frame clones only, not all of them. The sample includes 50,000 to 65,000 clones, over 80% of them seen just once. The V gene is TRBV6-1, the J gene TRBJ2-1; 7 bases are a match to TRBD2. The sample was CD4+ or CD8+ T cells sorted from blood, taken in a trial of the OX40 agonist ivuxolimab. The TCR was taken from an adult with an advanced solid tumor such as melanoma, head and neck, liver or kidney cancer. CDR3: CASSESLADPSKEQFF. CDR3 sequence (DNA): TGTGCCAGCAGTGAATCCCTAGCGGACCCTTCTAAAGAGCAGTTCTTC.